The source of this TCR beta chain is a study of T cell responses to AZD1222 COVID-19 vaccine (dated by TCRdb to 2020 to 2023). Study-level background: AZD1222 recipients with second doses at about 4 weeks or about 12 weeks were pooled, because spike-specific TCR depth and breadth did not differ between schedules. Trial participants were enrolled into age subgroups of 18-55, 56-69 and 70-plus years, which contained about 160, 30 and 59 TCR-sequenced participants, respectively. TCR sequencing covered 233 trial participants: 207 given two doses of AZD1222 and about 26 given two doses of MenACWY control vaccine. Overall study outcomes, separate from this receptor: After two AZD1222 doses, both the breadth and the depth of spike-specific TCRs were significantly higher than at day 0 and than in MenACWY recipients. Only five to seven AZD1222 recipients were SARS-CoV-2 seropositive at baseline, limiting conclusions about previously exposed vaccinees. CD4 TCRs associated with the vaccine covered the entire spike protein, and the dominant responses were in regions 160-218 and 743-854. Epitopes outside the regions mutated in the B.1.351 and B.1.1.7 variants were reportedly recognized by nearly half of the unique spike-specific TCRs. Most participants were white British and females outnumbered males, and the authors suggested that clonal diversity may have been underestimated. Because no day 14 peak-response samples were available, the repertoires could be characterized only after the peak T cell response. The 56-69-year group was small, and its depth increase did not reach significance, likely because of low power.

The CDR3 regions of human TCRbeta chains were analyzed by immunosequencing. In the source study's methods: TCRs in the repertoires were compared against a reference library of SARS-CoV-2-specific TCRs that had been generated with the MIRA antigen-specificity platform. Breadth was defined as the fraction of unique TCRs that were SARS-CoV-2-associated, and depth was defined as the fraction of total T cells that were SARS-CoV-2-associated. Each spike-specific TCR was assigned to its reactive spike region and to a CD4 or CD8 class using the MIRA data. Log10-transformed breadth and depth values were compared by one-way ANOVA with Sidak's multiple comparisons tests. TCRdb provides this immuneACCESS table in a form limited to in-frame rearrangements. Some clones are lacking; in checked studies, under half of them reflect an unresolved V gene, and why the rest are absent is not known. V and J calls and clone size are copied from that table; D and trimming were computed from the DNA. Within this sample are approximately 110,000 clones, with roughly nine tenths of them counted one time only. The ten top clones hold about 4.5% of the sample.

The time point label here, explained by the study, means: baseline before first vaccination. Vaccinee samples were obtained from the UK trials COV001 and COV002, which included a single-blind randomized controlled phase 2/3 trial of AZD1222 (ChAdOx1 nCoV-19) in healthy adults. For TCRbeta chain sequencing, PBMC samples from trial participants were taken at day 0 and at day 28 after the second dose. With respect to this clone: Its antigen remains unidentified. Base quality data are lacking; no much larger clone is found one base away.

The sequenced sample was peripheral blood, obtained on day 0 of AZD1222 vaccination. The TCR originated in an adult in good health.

At the DNA level, the sequence is TGTGCCAGCAGCCACCTAGCGGGAGGGGAGACCCAGTACTTC. The resulting protein is CASSHLAGGETQYF. Recombination linked TRBV3-1 (or the pseudogene TRBV3-2) to TRBJ2-5; TRBD2 matches 12 bases in the middle. Relative to germline, V is missing 3 bases and J is missing 5 bases, with 1 base of the junction outside any gene match. The CDR3 starts with the cysteine, ends with the phenylalanine, and has 14 residues. Of the read, only the CDR3 DNA is kept; its 42 bases are in frame from base 1. The CDR1 and CDR2 encoded by the germline V gene (reference sequence) are LGHDT and YNNKEL.